A selection of T cell receptor beta chains follows, all from one sample in a study of patients and donors after allogeneic stem cell transplantation. TCRdb independently ran MiXCR on the RT-PCR reads; one entry per CDR3 protein. The sample yields 900,000 to 1,000,000 distinct CDR3 sequences, 18% seen once. Sequenced material: blood, either unsorted or a sorted T cell fraction (not recorded which). All receptors derive from a human donor who was either an allogeneic HSCT recipient or a stem cell or donor lymphocyte infusion donor (not recorded which). It is not recorded whose cells these are; they may come from a transplant donor. Both conserved end residues are part of each CDR3. A D gene is named only where the DNA matches it firmly. Not every row has a clone size; where given, it reads once, few, many or a size class.

j_call: TRBJ2-5
clone_size: NA
d_call: TRBD1
v_call: TRBV30
cdr3_aa: CAWRGQGGETQYF
cdr3_nt: TGTGCCTGGAGGGGACAGGGGGGGGAGACCCAGTACTTC

j_call: TRBJ2-1
clone_size: few
d_call: TRBD2
v_call: TRBV9
cdr3_aa: CASSGSGRGNEQFF
cdr3_nt: TGTGCCAGCAGCGGAAGCGGGAGGGGGAATGAGCAGTTCTTC

j_call: TRBJ1-1
clone_size: few
d_call: NA
v_call: TRBV20-1
cdr3_aa: CSAPAWQGNTEAFF
cdr3_nt: TGCAGTGCCCCGGCCTGGCAGGGAAACACTGAAGCTTTCTTT

j_call: TRBJ1-2
clone_size: many
d_call: NA
v_call: TRBV12-3/TRBV12-4
cdr3_aa: CASSLKGRDGYTF
cdr3_nt: TGTGCCAGCAGTTTAAAGGGGAGGGACGGCTACACCTTC

j_call: TRBJ2-1
clone_size: NA
d_call: TRBD2
v_call: TRBV14
cdr3_aa: CASSGLAAYNEQFF
cdr3_nt: TGTGCCAGCTCGGGACTAGCGGCTTACAATGAGCAGTTCTTC

j_call: TRBJ1-1
clone_size: few
d_call: NA
v_call: TRBV10-3
cdr3_aa: CAIRRGGGVNTEAFF
cdr3_nt: TGTGCCATCAGGAGGGGAGGGGGGGTGAACACTGAAGCTTTCTTT

j_call: TRBJ2-3
clone_size: many
d_call: NA
v_call: TRBV5-1
cdr3_aa: CASSLARSTDTQYF
cdr3_nt: TGTGCCAGCAGTTTAGCTAGGAGCACAGATACGCAGTATTTT

j_call: TRBJ2-1
clone_size: few
d_call: NA
v_call: TRBV5-1
cdr3_aa: CASSPSYGFNEQFF
cdr3_nt: TGCGCCAGCAGTCCCTCCTACGGTTTCAATGAGCAGTTCTTC

j_call: TRBJ2-4
clone_size: once
d_call: NA
v_call: TRBV5-1
cdr3_aa: CASSLAVGMGAKNIQYF
cdr3_nt: TGCGCCAGCAGCTTGGCCGTGGGTATGGGGGCCAAAAACATTCAGTACTTC

j_call: TRBJ2-7
clone_size: NA
d_call: NA
v_call: TRBV6-5
cdr3_aa: CASSYARGALGNEQYF
cdr3_nt: TGTGCCAGCAGTTACGCCCGAGGGGCTCTCGGGAACGAGCAGTACTTC

j_call: TRBJ1-1
clone_size: few
d_call: TRBD1
v_call: TRBV20-1
cdr3_aa: CSAGPRDSRVPEAFF
cdr3_nt: TGCAGTGCTGGGCCCCGGGACAGTAGGGTTCCTGAAGCTTTCTTT

j_call: TRBJ2-7
clone_size: NA
d_call: NA
v_call: TRBV6-6
cdr3_aa: CAVGLLRSYEQYF
cdr3_nt: TGTGCCGTTGGACTCCTGAGATCTTACGAGCAGTACTTC

j_call: TRBJ1-1
clone_size: NA
d_call: NA
v_call: TRBV2
cdr3_aa: CASTPVTGTEAFF
cdr3_nt: TGTGCCAGCACCCCCGTGACGGGGACTGAAGCTTTCTTT

j_call: TRBJ2-7
clone_size: NA
d_call: NA
v_call: TRBV6-5
cdr3_aa: CASSSEGLPYEQYF
cdr3_nt: TGTGCCAGCAGTTCCGAAGGACTTCCTTACGAGCAGTACTTC

j_call: TRBJ2-7
clone_size: few
d_call: TRBD1
v_call: TRBV20-1
cdr3_aa: CSASRTGTYEQYF
cdr3_nt: TGCAGTGCTTCAAGGACAGGGACCTACGAGCAGTACTTC

j_call: TRBJ1-1
clone_size: few
d_call: NA
v_call: TRBV20-1
cdr3_aa: CSAPGGGDTEAFF
cdr3_nt: TGCAGTGCCCCGGGCGGGGGGGACACTGAAGCTTTCTTT

j_call: TRBJ2-5
clone_size: few
d_call: TRBD2
v_call: TRBV7-2
cdr3_aa: CASSSVAGWSETQYF
cdr3_nt: TGTGCCAGCAGCTCTGTAGCGGGGTGGTCAGAGACCCAGTACTTC

j_call: TRBJ2-5
clone_size: NA
d_call: NA
v_call: TRBV20-1
cdr3_aa: CSARPQYQETQYF
cdr3_nt: TGCAGTGCTAGGCCCCAGTACCAAGAGACCCAGTACTTC

j_call: TRBJ2-1
clone_size: few
d_call: NA
v_call: TRBV28
cdr3_aa: CASSPEGVGEQFF
cdr3_nt: TGTGCCAGCAGTCCCGAGGGGGTGGGTGAGCAGTTCTTC

j_call: TRBJ2-3
clone_size: few
d_call: TRBD2
v_call: TRBV11-2
cdr3_aa: CASSNSGSETDTQYF
cdr3_nt: TGTGCCAGCAGCAATAGCGGGAGTGAAACAGATACGCAGTATTTT

j_call: TRBJ1-1
clone_size: NA
d_call: NA
v_call: TRBV6-5
cdr3_aa: CASSYYPGGYTEAFF
cdr3_nt: TGTGCCAGCAGTTACTACCCGGGGGGCTACACTGAAGCTTTCTTT

j_call: TRBJ2-7
clone_size: few
d_call: NA
v_call: TRBV20-1
cdr3_aa: CSARDPNRRTYEQYF
cdr3_nt: TGCAGTGCTAGAGATCCGAACAGGCGAACCTACGAGCAGTACTTC

j_call: TRBJ2-1
clone_size: few
d_call: TRBD2
v_call: TRBV12-3/TRBV12-4
cdr3_aa: CASSLGLAPKEQFF
cdr3_nt: TGTGCCAGCAGTTTAGGACTAGCGCCCAAAGAGCAGTTCTTC

j_call: TRBJ2-1
clone_size: NA
d_call: NA
v_call: TRBV11-2
cdr3_aa: CASTHTRNEQFF
cdr3_nt: TGTGCCAGTACGCACACTCGGAATGAGCAGTTCTTC

j_call: TRBJ1-5
clone_size: few
d_call: NA
v_call: TRBV6-4
cdr3_aa: CASSVEGGSGNQPQHF
cdr3_nt: TGTGCCAGCAGTGTGGAAGGGGGGAGTGGGAATCAGCCCCAGCATTTT

j_call: TRBJ2-7
clone_size: NA
d_call: NA
v_call: TRBV7-3
cdr3_aa: CAAPTPYEQYF
cdr3_nt: TGTGCGGCCCCTACCCCCTACGAGCAGTACTTC

j_call: TRBJ1-1
clone_size: few
d_call: NA
v_call: TRBV2
cdr3_aa: CASSDRQTEAFF
cdr3_nt: TGTGCCAGCAGTGACAGACAAACTGAAGCTTTCTTT

j_call: TRBJ1-2
clone_size: NA
d_call: NA
v_call: TRBV20-1
cdr3_aa: CSARGTASNYGYTF
cdr3_nt: TGCAGTGCTAGAGGGACAGCTTCTAACTATGGCTACACCTTC

j_call: TRBJ1-2
clone_size: NA
d_call: NA
v_call: TRBV6-5
cdr3_aa: CASSYSQGNFYGYTF
cdr3_nt: TGTGCCAGCAGTTACTCCCAGGGTAACTTCTATGGCTACACCTTC

j_call: TRBJ1-6
clone_size: NA
d_call: TRBD1
v_call: TRBV27
cdr3_aa: CASSSGQGRSSYNSPLHF
cdr3_nt: TGTGCCAGCAGTTCCGGACAGGGGAGGAGCTCCTATAATTCACCCCTCCACTTT

j_call: TRBJ2-1
clone_size: NA
d_call: TRBD2
v_call: TRBV3-1
cdr3_aa: CASSQGRAGGYNEQFF
cdr3_nt: TGTGCCAGCAGCCAAGGACGAGCGGGGGGATACAATGAGCAGTTCTTC

j_call: TRBJ2-7
clone_size: NA
d_call: NA
v_call: TRBV10-3
cdr3_aa: CAISGSSWAGEGREQYF
cdr3_nt: TGTGCCATCAGTGGGTCGTCATGGGCAGGGGAGGGGCGCGAGCAGTACTTC

j_call: TRBJ2-7
clone_size: NA
d_call: NA
v_call: TRBV29-1
cdr3_aa: CSAEAPQYDEQYF
cdr3_nt: TGCAGCGCCGAGGCCCCACAGTATGACGAGCAGTACTTC

j_call: TRBJ2-6
clone_size: NA
d_call: NA
v_call: TRBV2
cdr3_aa: CASRWGTGANVLTF
cdr3_nt: TGTGCCAGCAGATGGGGGACGGGGGCCAACGTCCTGACTTTC

j_call: TRBJ1-1
clone_size: NA
d_call: NA
v_call: TRBV20-1
cdr3_aa: CSARSRVSGTEAFF
cdr3_nt: TGCAGTGCTAGATCGAGGGTTAGTGGCACTGAAGCTTTCTTT

j_call: TRBJ2-7
clone_size: few
d_call: NA
v_call: TRBV18
cdr3_aa: CASSPAARSSYEQYF
cdr3_nt: TGTGCCAGCTCACCGGCGGCAAGGAGCTCCTACGAGCAGTACTTC

j_call: TRBJ2-1
clone_size: few
d_call: NA
v_call: TRBV6-2/TRBV6-3
cdr3_aa: CASSYGQPIYNEQFF
cdr3_nt: TGTGCCAGCAGTTACGGACAGCCCATCTACAATGAGCAGTTCTTC

j_call: TRBJ2-7
clone_size: many
d_call: TRBD2
v_call: TRBV28
cdr3_aa: CASSGLALYEQYF
cdr3_nt: TGTGCCAGCAGCGGACTAGCGTTGTACGAGCAGTACTTC

j_call: TRBJ2-7
clone_size: NA
d_call: NA
v_call: TRBV6-2/TRBV6-3
cdr3_aa: CASSYSIGAYLEQYF
cdr3_nt: TGTGCCAGCAGTTACTCGATCGGGGCTTACCTCGAGCAGTACTTC

j_call: TRBJ2-7
clone_size: few
d_call: NA
v_call: TRBV20-1
cdr3_aa: CSASRGRQGIDEQYF
cdr3_nt: TGCAGTGCTAGCCGCGGGCGGCAGGGAATCGACGAGCAGTACTTC

j_call: TRBJ2-7
clone_size: NA
d_call: TRBD2
v_call: TRBV3-1
cdr3_aa: CASSPPGTSGSYEQYF
cdr3_nt: TGTGCCAGCAGCCCACCCGGGACTAGCGGGAGCTACGAGCAGTACTTC

j_call: TRBJ1-6
clone_size: few
d_call: NA
v_call: TRBV20-1
cdr3_aa: CSAHRDTVNSPLHF
cdr3_nt: TGCAGTGCTCACCGGGATACAGTTAATTCACCCCTCCACTTT

j_call: TRBJ2-7
clone_size: few
d_call: TRBD2
v_call: TRBV9
cdr3_aa: CASSLGLVSEQYF
cdr3_nt: TGTGCCAGCAGCCTAGGACTAGTCAGCGAGCAGTACTTC

j_call: TRBJ2-7
clone_size: NA
d_call: NA
v_call: TRBV3-1
cdr3_aa: CASSQEGISYEQYF
cdr3_nt: TGTGCCAGCAGCCAAGAAGGAATCTCCTACGAGCAGTACTTC

j_call: TRBJ2-1
clone_size: few
d_call: NA
v_call: TRBV29-1
cdr3_aa: CSVAYHRGAGDEQFF
cdr3_nt: TGCAGCGTTGCGTACCATCGGGGGGCCGGGGATGAGCAGTTCTTC

j_call: TRBJ1-1
clone_size: NA
d_call: NA
v_call: TRBV5-1
cdr3_aa: CASSSASRHTEAFF
cdr3_nt: TGCGCCAGCAGCAGCGCCAGTCGGCATACTGAAGCTTTCTTT

j_call: TRBJ2-3
clone_size: many
d_call: TRBD2
v_call: TRBV4-1
cdr3_aa: CASSLRLAGVDTQYF
cdr3_nt: TGCGCCAGCAGCCTTAGACTAGCGGGAGTAGATACGCAGTATTTT

j_call: TRBJ2-1
clone_size: few
d_call: TRBD2
v_call: TRBV2
cdr3_aa: CASSDRTSSSYNEQFF
cdr3_nt: TGTGCCAGCAGCGACCGGACTAGCAGCTCCTACAATGAGCAGTTCTTC